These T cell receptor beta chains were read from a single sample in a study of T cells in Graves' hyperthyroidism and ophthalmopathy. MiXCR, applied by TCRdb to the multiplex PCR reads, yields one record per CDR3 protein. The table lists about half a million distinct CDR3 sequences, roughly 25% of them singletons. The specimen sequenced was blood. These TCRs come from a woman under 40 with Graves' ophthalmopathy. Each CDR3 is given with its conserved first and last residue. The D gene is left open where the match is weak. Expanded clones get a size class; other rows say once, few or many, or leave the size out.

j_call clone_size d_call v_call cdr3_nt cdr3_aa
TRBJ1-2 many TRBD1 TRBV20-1 TGCAGTGTCCCGGACAGGGGGGACGGCTACACCTTC CSVPDRGDGYTF
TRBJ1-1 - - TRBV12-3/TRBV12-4 TGTGCCAGCAGGCCGACAGGTCCGCCTGAAGCTTTCTTT CASRPTGPPEAFF
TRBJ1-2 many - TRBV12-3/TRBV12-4 TGTGCCAGCAGTTTATTGTCAGGGCTGCGTGGCTACACCTTC CASSLLSGLRGYTF
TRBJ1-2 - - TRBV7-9 TGTGCCAGCAGCTCCCAGGGATCAGGGCTCTATGGCTACGCCTTC CASSSQGSGLYGYAF
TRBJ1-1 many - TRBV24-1 TGTGCCACCAGTGACTACAAGAACACTGAAGCTTTCTTT CATSDYKNTEAFF
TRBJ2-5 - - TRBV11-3 TGTGCCAGCAGCCGCGGGGGGACAGAAGAGACCCAGTACTTC CASSRGGTEETQYF
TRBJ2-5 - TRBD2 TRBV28 TGTGCCAGCAGTTTAGGACTAGCGGGAATGGAGACCCAGTACTTC CASSLGLAGMETQYF
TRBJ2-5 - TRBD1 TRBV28 TGTGCCAGCAGTTTATTCCCGGACAGGGGGCGCAAAGAGACCCAGTACTTC CASSLFPDRGRKETQYF
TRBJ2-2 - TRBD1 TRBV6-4 TGTGCCAGCAGTGGGCACAGGGGTGCCGGGGAGCTGTTTTTT CASSGHRGAGELFF
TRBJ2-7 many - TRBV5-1 TGCGCCAGCAGCCCCGGGTGGGGATCCTACGAGCAGTACTTC CASSPGWGSYEQYF
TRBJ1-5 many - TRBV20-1 TGCAGTGCTAGTCGACAAAATCAGCCCCAGCATTTT CSASRQNQPQHF
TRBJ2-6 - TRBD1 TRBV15 TGTGCCACCAGCCGACAGGGTGGCAGGGCTGGGGCCAACGTCCTGACTTTC CATSRQGGRAGANVLTF
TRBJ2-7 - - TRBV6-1 TGTGCCAGCAGTGAAAGCCCCCCCTACGAGCAGTACTTC CASSESPPYEQYF
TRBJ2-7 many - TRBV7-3 TGTGCCAGCTCACCATCAAGTGGGCACGAGCAGTACTTC CASSPSSGHEQYF